This T cell receptor (beta chain) originates from a study of spatial heterogeneity in lung cancer. Germline V gene sequence: CDR1 SGHTA, CDR2 FQGNSA. The CDR3 contains 16 residues. V gave up 3 bases and J gave up 4 bases; unmatched junction bases: 7. TCRdb ran MiXCR on the 5' RACE reads and lists one entry per CDR3 protein. The data hold fewer than 50,000 distinct CDR3 sequences, with roughly a tenth observed a single time. As to time point: blood at routine non-recurrence follow-up after resection. Researchers sequenced whole RNA taken from tumor, nontumor lung or frozen PBMC without sorting. The TCR originated in a female donor with early-stage non-small cell lung cancer. V is TRBV7-2 and J is TRBJ2-5, with TRBD2 matching 11 bases. Source: PBMCs, taken at follow-up. CDR3 DNA: TGTGCCAGCAGCTTGCGACTAGCGGGGCTAGGAGAGACCCAGTACTTC. The encoded protein is CASSLRLAGLGETQYF. Based on the CDR3 plus reference TRBV7-2 and TRBJ2-5, the full variable domain is GAGVSQSPSNKVTEKGKDVELRCDPISGHTALYWYRQSLGQGLEFLIYFQGNSAPDKSGLPSDRFSAERTGGSVSTLTIQRTQQEDSAVYLCASSLRLAGLGETQYFGPGTRLLVL.